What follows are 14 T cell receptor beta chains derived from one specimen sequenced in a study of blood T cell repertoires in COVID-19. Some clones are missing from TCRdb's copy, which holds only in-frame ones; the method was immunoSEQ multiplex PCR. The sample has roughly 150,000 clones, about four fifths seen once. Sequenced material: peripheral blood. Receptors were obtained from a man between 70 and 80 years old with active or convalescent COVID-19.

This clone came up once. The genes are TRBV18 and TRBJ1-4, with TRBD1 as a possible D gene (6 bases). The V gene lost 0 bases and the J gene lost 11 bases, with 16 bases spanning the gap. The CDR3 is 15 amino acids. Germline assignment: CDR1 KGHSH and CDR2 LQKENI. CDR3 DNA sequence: TGTGCCAGCTCACCACCGACACAGGGTCCCGAGAAACTGTTTTTT. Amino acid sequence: CASSPPTQGPEKLFF.

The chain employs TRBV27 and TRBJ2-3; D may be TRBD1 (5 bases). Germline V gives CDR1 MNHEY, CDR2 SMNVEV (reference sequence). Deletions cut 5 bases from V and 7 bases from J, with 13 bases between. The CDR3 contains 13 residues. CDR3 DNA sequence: TGTGCCAGCAGTCCCAGGGTATATAATACGCAGTATTTT. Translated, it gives CASSPRVYNTQYF.

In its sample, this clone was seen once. The CDR3 region has the DNA TGCGCCAGCAGCTTGGAAGGGAGCTCCTACAATGAGCAGTTCTTC. Its protein is CASSLEGSSYNEQFF. This rearrangement joins TRBV5-1 to TRBJ2-1; tentatively, D is TRBD2 (5 bases). V dropped 0 bases and J dropped 0 bases, with 7 bases sitting between them. CDR3 length: 15 amino acids. The germline V gene has CDR1 SGHRS and CDR2 YFSETQ.

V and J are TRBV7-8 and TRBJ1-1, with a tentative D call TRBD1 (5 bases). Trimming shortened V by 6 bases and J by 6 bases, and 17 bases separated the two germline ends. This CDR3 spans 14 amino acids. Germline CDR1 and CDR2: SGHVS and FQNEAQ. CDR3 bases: TGTGCCAGCAGATCCTACCTCAGGGAATCTGAAGCTTTCTTT. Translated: CASRSYLRESEAFF.

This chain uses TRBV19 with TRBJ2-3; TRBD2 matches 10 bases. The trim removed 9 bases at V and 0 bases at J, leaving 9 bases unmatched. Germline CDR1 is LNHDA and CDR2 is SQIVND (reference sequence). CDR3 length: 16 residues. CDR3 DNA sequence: TGTGCCAGCGAGGGCCTAGCGGGAGCTAGCACAGATACGCAGTATTTT. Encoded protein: CASEGLAGASTDTQYF. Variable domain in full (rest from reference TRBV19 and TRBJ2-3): DGGITQSPKYLFRKEGQNVTLSCEQNLNHDAMYWYRQDPGQGLRLIYYSQIVNDFQKGDIAEGYSVSREKKESFPLTVTSAQKNPTAFYLCASEGLAGASTDTQYFGPGTRLTVL.

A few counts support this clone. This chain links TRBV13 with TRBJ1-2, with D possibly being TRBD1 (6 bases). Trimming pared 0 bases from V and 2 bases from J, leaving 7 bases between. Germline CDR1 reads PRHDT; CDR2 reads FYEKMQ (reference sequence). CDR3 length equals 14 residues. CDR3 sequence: CASSLGTGNYGYTF. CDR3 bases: TGTGCCAGCAGCTTAGGGACAGGCAACTATGGCTACACCTTC.

CDR3 sequence (DNA): TGTGCCAGCAGCCAAAAGGAGCAGACCCTTTACGAGCAGTACTTC. Its protein is CASSQKEQTLYEQYF. The chain joins TRBV3-1 (or the pseudogene TRBV3-2) to TRBJ2-7; D unclear. CDR3 size: 15 residues. V was clipped by 2 bases and J by 4 bases, with 15 bases between them. Germline V gene sequence: CDR1 LGHDT, CDR2 YNNKEL (reference sequence).

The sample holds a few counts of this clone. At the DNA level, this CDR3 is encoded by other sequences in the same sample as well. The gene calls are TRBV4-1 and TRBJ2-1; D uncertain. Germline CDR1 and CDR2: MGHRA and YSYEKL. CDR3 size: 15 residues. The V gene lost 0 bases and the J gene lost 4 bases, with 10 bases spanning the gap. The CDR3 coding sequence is TGCGCCAGCAGCCAAGATCCCGGCGGATACAATGAGCAGTTCTTC. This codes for CASSQDPGGYNEQFF.

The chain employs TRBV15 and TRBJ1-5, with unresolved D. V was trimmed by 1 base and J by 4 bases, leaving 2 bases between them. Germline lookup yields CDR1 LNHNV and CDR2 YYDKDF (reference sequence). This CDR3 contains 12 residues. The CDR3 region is CATSRVNQPQHF. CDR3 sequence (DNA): TGTGCCACCAGCAGAGTAAATCAGCCCCAGCATTTT.

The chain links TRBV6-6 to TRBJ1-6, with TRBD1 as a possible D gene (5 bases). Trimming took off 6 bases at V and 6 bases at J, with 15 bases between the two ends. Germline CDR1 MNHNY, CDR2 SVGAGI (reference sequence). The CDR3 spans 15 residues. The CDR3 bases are TGTGCCAGCAGACCCCAGGGAATAGGTAATTCACCCCTCCACTTT. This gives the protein CASRPQGIGNSPLHF.

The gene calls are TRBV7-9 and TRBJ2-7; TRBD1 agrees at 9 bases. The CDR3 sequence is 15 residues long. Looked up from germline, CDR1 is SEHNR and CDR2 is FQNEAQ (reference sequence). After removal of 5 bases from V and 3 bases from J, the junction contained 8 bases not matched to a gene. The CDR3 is CASSQWTGASYEQYF. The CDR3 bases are TGTGCCAGCAGCCAATGGACAGGGGCCAGCTACGAGCAGTACTTC.

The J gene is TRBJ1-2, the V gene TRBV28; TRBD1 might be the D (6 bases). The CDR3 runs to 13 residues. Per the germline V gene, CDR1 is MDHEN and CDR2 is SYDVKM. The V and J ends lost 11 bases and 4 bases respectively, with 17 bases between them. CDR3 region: CAVKRGYGYGYTF. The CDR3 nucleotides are TGTGCCGTCAAAAGGGGGTACGGCTATGGCTACACCTTC.

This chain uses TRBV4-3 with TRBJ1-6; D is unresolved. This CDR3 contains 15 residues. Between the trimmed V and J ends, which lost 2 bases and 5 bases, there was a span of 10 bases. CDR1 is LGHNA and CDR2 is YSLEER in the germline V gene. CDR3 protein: CASSQKNLNNSPLHF. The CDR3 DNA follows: TGCGCCAGCAGCCAAAAAAACTTGAATAATTCACCCCTCCACTTT.

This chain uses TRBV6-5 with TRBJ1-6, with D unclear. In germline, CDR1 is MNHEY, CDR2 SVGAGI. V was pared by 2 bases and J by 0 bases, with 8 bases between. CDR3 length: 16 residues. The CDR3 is CASSYRASSYNSPLHF. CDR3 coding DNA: TGTGCCAGCAGTTACAGAGCGAGCTCCTATAATTCACCCCTCCACTTT.